There are many counts of the clone carrying this TCR beta chain. The antigen is not known. These data originate in a study of molecular identifiers for immune sequencing clone quantification. Study outcomes and limitations: Among roughly 910,000 naive cells, spiked Jurkat TCR RNA from a single cell was reportedly detectable.

Investigators produced naive CD8 libraries from about 21,000 to 970,000 sorted cells, drawing on 10%, 30% or 50% RNA. A CD8+CD4-CCR7+CD45RA+ gate was used to sort naive CD8 T cells. Previously described methods and listed TCR primers were employed for the bulk TCR libraries. TCRdb re-called the PCR reads through MiXCR, storing one row per CDR3 protein. The repertoire consists of about half a million distinct CDR3 sequences, with approximately 25% occurring once and the leading ten covering 0.7% to 0.9%. The CDR3 has 13 amino acids. V was cut by 3 bases and J by 3 bases, with 9 bases left in between. CDR1 and CDR2 from the germline V gene are MNHEY and SMNVEV (reference sequence).

This sequence originates from a human donor in good health. Some libraries in this study had Jurkat cell RNA spiked in. Source material: naive CD8+ T cells from blood, with Jurkat cell RNA spiked in. Subset indicated: FACS-sorted CD8+CD4-CCR7+CD45RA+ naive T cells. The chain couples TRBV27 to TRBJ2-7; weak D call: TRBD2 (5 bases). CDR3 in amino acids: CASSFSGSYEQYF. Written as DNA, the CDR3 is TGTGCCAGCAGTTTCTCTGGGAGCTACGAGCAGTACTTC.